Below, 13 T cell receptor beta chains from the same sample are listed, as sequenced in a study of T-cell memory formation after mild COVID-19. TCRdb re-called the 5' RACE reads through MiXCR, storing one row per CDR3 protein. The sample gives fewer than 300,000 distinct CDR3 sequences, roughly 18% of which show up once; under 25% is in the top ten. The sample consisted of PBMCs or a T cell subset sorted from them (not recorded which). The receptors originated from a man aged 18 to 30 who had mild COVID-19 (a few samples of this study predate the infection). Cell type and time point are not known.

This clonotype has a handful of counts. This rearrangement joins TRBV6-5 to TRBJ2-6; no reliable D call. The V end was cut by 2 bases, the J end by 4 bases, with 9 bases between. There are 15 residues in the CDR3. Germline CDR1 is MNHEY and CDR2 is SVGAGI. CDR3 bases: TGTGCCAGCAGTTACGGAAGGCAGGGGGCCAACGTCCTGACTTTC. Translating gives CASSYGRQGANVLTF.

The chain recombines TRBV7-2 with TRBJ2-1; TRBD2 is a possible D gene (5 bases). The CDR3 extends over 13 amino acids. The germline CDR1 and CDR2 sequences are SGHTA and FQGNSA. Trimming removed 5 bases from V and 7 bases from J, with 12 bases in between. The CDR3: CASSAGPANEQFF. In DNA form, the CDR3 reads TGTGCCAGCAGCGCGGGCCCAGCGAATGAGCAGTTCTTC.

The chain couples TRBV20-1 to TRBJ2-1; D gene ambiguous. The CDR3 has 14 amino acids. V dropped 1 base and J dropped 0 bases, with 7 bases sitting between them. In germline, CDR1 is DFQATT, CDR2 SNEGSKA (reference sequence). The CDR3, as DNA: TGCAGTGCTAGAGTGGCGAGCTCCTACAATGAGCAGTTCTTC. Translation: CSARVASSYNEQFF.

About this clonotype: At one of its ends the junction is not consistent with the germline gene, which may arise from a read error. The rearrangement joins TRBV2 to TRBJ1-1; D is unresolved. CDR1 is SNHLY, CDR2 FYNNEI, per germline. CDR3 length equals 13 residues. This chain's CDR3 is CARSELANTEAFF. DNA for the CDR3: TGTGCCAGAAGTGAATTGGCGAACACTGAAGCTTTCTTT.

The chain uses TRBV5-5 and TRBJ1-1; the D gene is possibly TRBD1 (6 bases). The V end was cut by 2 bases, the J end by 8 bases, with 10 bases between. Looked up from germline, CDR1 is SGHKS and CDR2 is YYEKEE (reference sequence). This CDR3 contains 12 residues. DNA for the CDR3: TGTGCCAGCAGCTTCGTAGACAGGGAAGCTTTCTTT. As protein: CASSFVDREAFF.

This clonotype came up a few times. This sequence joins TRBV11-2 and TRBJ2-3; no clear D gene. Trimming took 8 bases from V and 4 from J, leaving 10 bases between them. The germline CDR1 and CDR2 sequences are SGHAT and FQNNGV. This CDR3 has 12 residues. The CDR3 here is CASGDFADTQYF. CDR3 bases: TGTGCCAGCGGCGACTTCGCAGATACGCAGTATTTT. Supplemented by reference TRBV11-2 and TRBJ2-3, the full variable domain reads EAGVAQSPRYKIIEKRQSVAFWCNPISGHATLYWYQQILGQGPKLLIQFQNNGVVDDSQLPKDRFSAERLKGVDSTLKIQPAKLEDSAVYLCASGDFADTQYFGPGTRLTVL.

This clonotype was seen more than once but under ten times. The V gene is TRBV6-2 or TRBV6-3, the J gene TRBJ2-1, with 9 positions matching TRBD2. The CDR3 totals 18 residues. V lost 6 bases, J lost 3 bases, and 15 bases stayed unmatched. Germline CDR1 reads MNHEY; CDR2 reads SVGEGT. The CDR3 reads CASSPQPNLAGLYNEQFF. In DNA form, the CDR3 reads TGTGCCAGCAGCCCTCAGCCAAATCTAGCGGGGCTCTACAATGAGCAGTTCTTC.

The chain uses TRBV20-1 and TRBJ2-3; D possibly corresponds to TRBD1 (5 bases). Trimming cost V 0 bases and J 0 bases, with 13 bases left between them. The CDR3 extends over 16 amino acids. Germline V lookup: CDR1 DFQATT, CDR2 SNEGSKA (reference sequence). CDR3 nucleotides: TGCAGTGCTAGAGACCCCCCAGGGCATAGCACAGATACGCAGTATTTT. Its translation: CSARDPPGHSTDTQYF.

Only a few counts were recorded for this clonotype. The chain employs TRBV18 and TRBJ2-7, with no clear D. The germline CDR1 and CDR2 sequences are KGHSH and LQKENI. With 6 bases removed from V and 7 bases from J, the gap between germline ends came to 16 bases. CDR3 length: 13 residues. This CDR3 reads CASSAENAREQYV. In nucleotides, the CDR3 is TGTGCCAGCTCCGCGGAAAATGCGAGGGAGCAGTACGTC.

The chain uses TRBV7-3 and TRBJ2-3; TRBD2 aligns across 11 bases. The CDR3 totals 16 residues. V trimming: 1 base; J trimming: 5 bases; junction bases outside the gene matches: 5. Germline V gene lookup returns CDR1 SGHTA and CDR2 FQGTGA. The CDR3 here is CASSLSLLAGGDTQYF. The DNA for the CDR3 is TGTGCCAGCAGCTTAAGTCTCCTAGCGGGGGGAGATACGCAGTATTTT.

The chain carries TRBV3-2 and TRBJ2-7. TRBV3-2 is a recognized pseudogene. CDR3 size: 12 residues. The CDR3 protein is CASSQAASEQYV. CDR3 sequence (DNA): TGTGCCAGCAGCCAAGCTGCCAGCGAGCAGTACGTC.

V gene TRBV20-1 combines with J gene TRBJ1-1, with D unclear. The CDR3 length is 13 residues. V was trimmed by 7 bases and J by 3 bases, leaving 15 bases between them. CDR1 DFQATT and CDR2 SNEGSKA come from the germline V gene (reference sequence). CDR3 sequence reads: CSVPRRPDTEAFF. CDR3 DNA sequence: TGCAGTGTTCCAAGGCGCCCGGACACTGAAGCTTTCTTT.

The CDR3 nucleotides read TGTGCCAGCAGCATTCGAGGGGCGTACGAGCAGTACGTC. Translating gives CASSIRGAYEQYV. The chain has TRBV28 and TRBJ2-7; D is perhaps TRBD1 or TRBD2 (5 bases each). The V and J ends lost 6 bases and 4 bases respectively, with 13 bases between them. The V gene's germline CDR1 is MDHEN and CDR2 SYDVKM. The CDR3 is made up of 13 amino acids.